This TCR beta chain was sequenced for a study of cytomegalovirus exposure and HLA in healthy donors. This clone has only a few counts. Its cognate antigen is unknown. Study outcomes and limitations: CMV serostatus was the only immune exposure information that was available.

The PCR made use of 60 Vbeta and 13 Jbeta primers. Measured with immunoSEQ multiplex PCR; TCRdb has only the in-frame clones, and not every one. The repertoire consists of some 150,000 clones, with 65% to 85% occurring once and the leading ten covering around 6.7%. V lost 1 base, J lost 6 bases, and 5 bases lay in between. CDR3 length: 11 amino acids. Germline values: CDR1 SGHRS, CDR2 YFSETQ. V is TRBV5-1 and J is TRBJ2-7; D ambiguous. The receptor was derived from a middle-aged woman in good health and CMV-seropositive. The sample consisted of PBMCs. The CDR3: CASSLNGEQYF. CDR3 coding DNA: TGCGCCAGCAGCTTGAACGGCGAGCAGTACTTC.